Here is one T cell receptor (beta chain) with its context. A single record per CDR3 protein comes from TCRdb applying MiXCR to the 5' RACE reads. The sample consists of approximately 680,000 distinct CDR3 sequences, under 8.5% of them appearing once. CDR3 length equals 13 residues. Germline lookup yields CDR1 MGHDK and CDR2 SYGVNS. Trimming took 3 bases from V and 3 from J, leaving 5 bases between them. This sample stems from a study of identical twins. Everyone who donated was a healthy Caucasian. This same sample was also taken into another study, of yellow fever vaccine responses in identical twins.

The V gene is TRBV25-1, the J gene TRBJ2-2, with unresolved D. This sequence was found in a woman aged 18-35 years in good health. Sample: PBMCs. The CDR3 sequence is CASSDYYTGELFF. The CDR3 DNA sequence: TGTGCCAGCAGTGACTATTACACCGGGGAGCTGTTTTTT. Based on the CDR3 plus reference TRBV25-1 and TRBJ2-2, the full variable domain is EADIYQTPRYLVIGTGKKITLECSQTMGHDKMYWYQQDPGMELHLIHYSYGVNSTEKGDLSSESTVSRIRTEHFPLTLESARPSHTSQYLCASSDYYTGELFFGEGSRLTVL.